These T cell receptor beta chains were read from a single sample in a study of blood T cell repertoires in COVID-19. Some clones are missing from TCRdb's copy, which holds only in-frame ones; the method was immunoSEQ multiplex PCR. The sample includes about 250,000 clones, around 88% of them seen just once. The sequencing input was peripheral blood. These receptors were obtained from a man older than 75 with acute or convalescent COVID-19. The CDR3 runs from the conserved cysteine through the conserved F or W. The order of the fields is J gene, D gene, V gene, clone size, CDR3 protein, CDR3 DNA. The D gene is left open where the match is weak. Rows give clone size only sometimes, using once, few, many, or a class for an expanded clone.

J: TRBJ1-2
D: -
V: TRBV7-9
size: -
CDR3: CASSPRGSSSNYGYTF
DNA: TGTGCCAGCAGCCCCCGAGGCTCAAGTTCTAACTATGGCTACACCTTC

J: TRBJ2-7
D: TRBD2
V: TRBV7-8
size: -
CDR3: CASSFGTSGIYEQYF
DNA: TGTGCCAGCAGTTTCGGGACTAGCGGGATCTACGAGCAGTACTTC

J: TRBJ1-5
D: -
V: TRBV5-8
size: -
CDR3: CASSVGTLNQPQHF
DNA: TGTGCCAGCAGCGTCGGGACACTAAATCAGCCCCAGCATTTT

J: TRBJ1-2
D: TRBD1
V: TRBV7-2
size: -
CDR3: CASSQRTGGYGYTF
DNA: TGTGCCAGCAGCCAGAGGACAGGGGGATATGGCTACACCTTC

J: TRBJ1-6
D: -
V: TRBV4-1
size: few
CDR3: CASSKEATNAGNSPLHF
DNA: TGCGCCAGCAGCAAAGAAGCGACGAATGCGGGTAATTCACCCCTCCACTTT

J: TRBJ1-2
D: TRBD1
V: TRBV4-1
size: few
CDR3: CASSQVGTGPDGYTF
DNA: TGCGCCAGCAGCCAAGTAGGGACAGGCCCCGACGGCTACACCTTC

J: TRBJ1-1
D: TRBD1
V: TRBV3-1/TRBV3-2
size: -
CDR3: CASSQSPTGFSEAFF
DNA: TGTGCCAGCAGCCAATCACCGACAGGGTTCTCTGAAGCTTTCTTT

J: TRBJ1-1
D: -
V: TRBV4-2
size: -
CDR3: CASSHVGTEAFF
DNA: TGTGCCAGCAGCCACGTGGGGACAGAAGCTTTCTTT

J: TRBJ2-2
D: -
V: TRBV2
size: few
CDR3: CASSGMAAGELFF
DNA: TGTGCCAGCAGTGGAATGGCAGCCGGGGAGCTGTTTTTT

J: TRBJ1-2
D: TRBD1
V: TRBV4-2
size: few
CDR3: CASSLGRGNNYGYTF
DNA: TGTGCCAGCAGCCTGGGCAGGGGGAATAACTATGGCTACACCTTC

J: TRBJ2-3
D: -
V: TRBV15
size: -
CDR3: CATSRDGGTDTQYF
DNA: TGTGCCACCAGCAGAGACGGGGGCACAGATACGCAGTATTTT

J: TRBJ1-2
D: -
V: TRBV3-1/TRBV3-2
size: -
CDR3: CASSQDNRVHGYTF
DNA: TGTGCCAGCAGCCAAGATAACAGGGTTCATGGCTACACCTTC

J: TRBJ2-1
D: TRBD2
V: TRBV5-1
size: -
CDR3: CASSTTAGGPYNEQFF
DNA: TGCGCCAGCAGCACTACGGCGGGAGGGCCCTACAATGAGCAGTTCTTC

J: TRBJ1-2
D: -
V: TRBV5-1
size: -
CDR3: CASSLEVNSYGYTF
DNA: TGCGCCAGCAGCTTGGAAGTAAACAGCTATGGCTACACCTTC

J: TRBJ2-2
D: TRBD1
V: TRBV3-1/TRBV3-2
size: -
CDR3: CASSAHTGGIAGELFF
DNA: TGTGCCAGCAGCGCCCATACAGGGGGGATCGCCGGGGAGCTGTTTTTT

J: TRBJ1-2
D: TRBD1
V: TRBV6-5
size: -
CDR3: CASSYDRDLLDGYTF
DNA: TGTGCCAGCAGTTACGACAGGGACCTATTAGATGGCTACACCTTC

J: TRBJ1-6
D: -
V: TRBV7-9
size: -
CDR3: CASSLMQGNNSPLHF
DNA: TGTGCCAGCAGCTTAATGCAGGGGAATAATTCACCCCTCCACTTT

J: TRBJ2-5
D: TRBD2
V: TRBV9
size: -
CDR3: CASSVGAGSGETQYF
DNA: TGTGCCAGCAGCGTAGGAGCGGGGTCAGGGGAGACCCAGTACTTC

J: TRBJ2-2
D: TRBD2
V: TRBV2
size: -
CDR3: CASGRGSGSGELFF
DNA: TGTGCCAGCGGTAGAGGCAGCGGGAGCGGGGAGCTGTTTTTT

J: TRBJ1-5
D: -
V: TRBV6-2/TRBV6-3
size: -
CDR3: CASSYSLSERGGRGSNQPQHF
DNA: TGTGCCAGCAGTTACTCGCTTTCCGAGAGGGGCGGGAGAGGGAGCAATCAGCCCCAGCATTTT

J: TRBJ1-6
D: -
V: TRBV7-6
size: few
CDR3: CASSLQAGEGSPLHF
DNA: TGTGCCAGCAGCTTACAAGCGGGGGAGGGGTCACCCCTCCACTTT

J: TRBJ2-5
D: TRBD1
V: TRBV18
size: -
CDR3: CASSRDGRGQETQYF
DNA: TGTGCCAGCTCACGAGATGGCAGGGGGCAAGAGACCCAGTACTTC

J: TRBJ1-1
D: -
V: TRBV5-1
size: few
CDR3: CASSDRMNTEAFF
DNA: TGCGCCAGCAGCGACAGGATGAACACTGAAGCTTTCTTT